The present entry profiles one T cell receptor (beta chain) with its context. What it binds is unknown. Produced via immunoSEQ multiplex PCR; TCRdb's table is partial and in-frame only. Of approximately 140,000 clones in the sample, approximately 90% are singletons; the top ten hold around 2.9%. The source of the sample is a study of T cell responses to AZD1222 COVID-19 vaccine. Study observations and caveats: Close to half of spike-specific TCRs reportedly recognize unmutated variant regions.

CDR1 MNHEY and CDR2 SMNVEV come from the germline V gene (reference sequence). The CDR3 has 14 residues. V lost 8 bases, J lost 5 bases, and 18 bases lay in between. The study pooled second doses at about 4 or about 12 weeks. The source material was peripheral blood, sampled 28 days after the second AZD1222 dose. The chain uses TRBV27 and TRBJ1-2; maybe TRBD1 (6 bases). This clonotype originated in an adult who received the AZD1222 COVID-19 vaccine. CDR3 DNA: TGTGCCAGCGGTCCTCGGGGGACATCTTATGGCTACACCTTC. Encoded protein: CASGPRGTSYGYTF.